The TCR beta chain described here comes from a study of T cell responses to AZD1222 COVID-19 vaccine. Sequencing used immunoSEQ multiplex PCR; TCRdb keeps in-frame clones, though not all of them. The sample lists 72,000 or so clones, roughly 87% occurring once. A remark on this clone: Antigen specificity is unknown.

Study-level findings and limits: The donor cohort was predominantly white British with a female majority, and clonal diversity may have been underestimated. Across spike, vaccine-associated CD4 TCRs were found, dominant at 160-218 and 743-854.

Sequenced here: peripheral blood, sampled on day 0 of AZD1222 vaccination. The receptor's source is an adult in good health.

CDR3 in DNA: TGTGCCAGCACCGGGCTAGCGGGAGTACTGAATACGCAGTATTTT. It is translated as CASTGLAGVLNTQYF. The chain has TRBV27 and TRBJ2-3; 10 nucleotides agree with TRBD2. CDR1 MNHEY and CDR2 SMNVEV come from the germline V gene (reference sequence). The CDR3 totals 15 residues. The ends lost 7 bases at V and 7 bases at J; junction bases unmatched: 11.